This T cell receptor beta chain was sequenced in a study of T cells after yellow fever vaccination. TCRdb reprocessed the 5' RACE reads with MiXCR, giving one entry per CDR3 protein. The sample consists of about 170,000 distinct CDR3 sequences, approximately 6.2% of them appearing once. The germline V gene encodes CDR1 GTSNPN and CDR2 SVGIG (reference sequence). V was cut by 1 base and J by 2 bases, with 8 bases left in between. The CDR3 loop spans 13 amino acids. This clonotype has a handful of counts. The chain links TRBV30 to TRBJ1-1; D is undetermined. This specimen consisted of CD4+ T cells sorted from PBMCs, obtained on the day of the first yellow fever vaccination. The clonotype comes from a man aged 18 to 29 who received the YFV17D yellow fever vaccine. CDR3 DNA: TGTGCCTGGAGTGCGCAGCAAAACACTGAAGCTTTCTTT. Translating it yields CAWSAQQNTEAFF. The whole variable domain, remainder taken from reference TRBV30 and TRBJ1-1, is SQTIHQWPATLVQPVGSPLSLECTVEGTSNPNLYWYRQAAGRGLQLLFYSVGIGQISSEVPQNLSASRPQDRQFILSSKKLLLSDSGFYLCAWSAQQNTEAFFGQGTRLTVV.